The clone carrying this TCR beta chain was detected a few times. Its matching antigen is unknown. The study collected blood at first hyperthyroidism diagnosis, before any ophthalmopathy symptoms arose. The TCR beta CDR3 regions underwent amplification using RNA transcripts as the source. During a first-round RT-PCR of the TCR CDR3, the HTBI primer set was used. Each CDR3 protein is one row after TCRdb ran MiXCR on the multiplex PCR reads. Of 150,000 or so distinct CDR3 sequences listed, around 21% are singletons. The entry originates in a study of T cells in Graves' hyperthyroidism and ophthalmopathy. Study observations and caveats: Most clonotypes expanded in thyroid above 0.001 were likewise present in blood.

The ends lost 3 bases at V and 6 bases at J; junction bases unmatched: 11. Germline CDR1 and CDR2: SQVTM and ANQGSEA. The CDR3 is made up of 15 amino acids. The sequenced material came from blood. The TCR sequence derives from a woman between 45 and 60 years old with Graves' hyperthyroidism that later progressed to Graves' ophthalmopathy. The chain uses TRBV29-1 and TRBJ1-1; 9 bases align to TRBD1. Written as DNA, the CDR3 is TGCAGCGTTGAGTACTGGACAGGGGAATTTGCTGAAGCTTTCTTT. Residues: CSVEYWTGEFAEAFF.